This passage covers 31 T cell receptor beta chains from one sample sequenced in a study of blood T cell repertoires in COVID-19. The data were produced by immunoSEQ multiplex PCR, yet TCRdb's version contains in-frame clones alone and is incomplete. Found here are 60,000 to 85,000 clones, roughly 80% of them singletons; the top ten hold 15% to 20%. Sequencing was done on a sample of peripheral blood. The receptors stem from an older woman with acute or convalescent COVID-19.

The V and J genes are TRBV2 and TRBJ2-7; the match to TRBD1 covers 11 bases. The germline gives CDR1 SNHLY, CDR2 FYNNEI. The CDR3 runs to 14 residues. Trimming took 4 bases from V and 3 from J; bases not matched to a gene: 2. The CDR3 region is CASSGTGGYYEQYF. The DNA for the CDR3 is TGTGCCAGCAGTGGGACAGGGGGCTACTACGAGCAGTACTTC.

The chain is built from TRBV4-3 and TRBJ1-4, with D possibly being TRBD1 (6 bases). This CDR3 has 16 amino acids. The germline V gene has CDR1 LGHNA and CDR2 YSLEER. V dropped 0 bases and J dropped 7 bases, with 15 bases sitting between them. Here the CDR3 DNA reads TGCGCCAGCAGCCAAGATCCGGGGGGCATCAGTGAAAAACTGTTTTTT. This codes for CASSQDPGGISEKLFF.

The J gene is TRBJ1-3, the V gene TRBV12-5, with 9 bases fitting TRBD1. V dropped 3 bases and J dropped 0; count of bases not matched to a gene: 3. Germline V gene data show CDR1 as LGHNT and CDR2 as FRNRAP. The CDR3 length is 16 residues. The DNA for the CDR3 is TGTGCTAGTGGTTTAGGACAGGGGACCTCTGGAAACACCATATATTTT. Its translation is CASGLGQGTSGNTIYF.

This clone was counted a single time. The rearrangement links TRBV28 to TRBJ2-7; D possibly corresponds to TRBD1 (6 bases). V lost 5 bases and J 3 bases, leaving 20 bases between the germline ends. CDR1 MDHEN and CDR2 SYDVKM come from the germline V gene. CDR3 length: 16 residues. CDR3 protein: CASSPRKDRSNYEQYF. The DNA for the CDR3 is TGTGCCAGCAGTCCGCGGAAAGACAGGTCCAACTACGAGCAGTACTTC.

The chain couples TRBV19 to TRBJ2-3, with TRBD1 matching over 12 bases. With V trimmed by 4 bases and J by 2 bases, 1 base remained unmatched. The CDR3 is made up of 15 amino acids. Germline CDR1 and CDR2: LNHDA and SQIVND (reference sequence). The CDR3 DNA follows: TGTGCCAGTAGTAAGGGACAGGGGGCCACAGATACGCAGTATTTT. It specifies CASSKGQGATDTQYF.

This clone was counted many times. The chain has TRBV4-1 and TRBJ2-5; D is possibly TRBD1 (6 bases). The germline gives CDR1 MGHRA, CDR2 YSYEKL. The CDR3 is 14 residues long. V lost 2 bases and J 5 bases, leaving 12 bases between the germline ends. The CDR3 reads CASSQQGPGETQYF. DNA for the CDR3: TGCGCCAGCAGCCAACAGGGGCCAGGGGAGACCCAGTACTTC.

J is TRBJ2-7 and V is TRBV2; no definite D call. The germline V and J ends were trimmed by 1 base and 2 bases, with 9 bases remaining between them. In germline, CDR1 is SNHLY, CDR2 FYNNEI. CDR3 size: 14 residues. DNA for the CDR3: TGTGCCAGCAGTGAAGAACAACTAACCTACGAGCAGTACGTC. Protein: CASSEEQLTYEQYV.

V usage is TRBV5-5 and J usage is TRBJ1-1; D is ambiguous. The CDR3 loop spans 14 amino acids. The germline V and J ends were trimmed by 2 bases and 7 bases, with 15 bases remaining between them. Per germline, CDR1 SGHKS and CDR2 YYEKEE (reference sequence). For the CDR3, the DNA is TGTGCCAGCAGCTTCCACTCCCAAGGAGTTGAAGCTTTCTTT. This codes for CASSFHSQGVEAFF. Full variable domain (missing parts from reference TRBV5-5 and TRBJ1-1): DAGVTQSPTHLIKTRGQQVTLRCSPISGHKSVSWYQQVLGQGPQFIFQYYEKEERGRGNFPDRFSARQFPNYSSELNVNALLLGDSALYLCASSFHSQGVEAFFGQGTRLTVV.

This clone was found once. The chain links TRBV11-2 to TRBJ2-1; possible D gene TRBD1, 5 bases. Germline V gene data show CDR1 as SGHAT and CDR2 as FQNNGV. V lost 3 bases, J lost 9 bases, and 9 bases lay in between. CDR3 length equals 12 residues. The DNA of the CDR3 is TGTGCCAGCAGCTTGACAGAAACTGAGCAGTTCTTC. Amino acid sequence: CASSLTETEQFF.

This clone showed up just a few times. The chain links TRBV14 to TRBJ2-7; TRBD1 matches 8 bases. With 1 base clipped from V and 0 bases from J, the junction kept 8 bases outside the gene matches. The germline gives CDR1 SGHDN, CDR2 FVKESK. This CDR3 is 17 amino acids long. The CDR3 protein is CASSQATGTGYSYEQYF. The DNA of the CDR3 is TGTGCCAGCAGCCAAGCGACCGGGACAGGATACTCCTACGAGCAGTACTTC.

The CDR3 sequence is CAWSPRAGLAEAFF. CDR3 nucleotide sequence: TGTGCCTGGAGTCCCCGGGCAGGGTTGGCTGAAGCTTTCTTT. This sequence joins TRBV30 and TRBJ1-1, with D possibly being TRBD1 (5 bases). The CDR3 loop spans 14 amino acids. Germline V CDR1 and CDR2: GTSNPN, SVGIG (reference sequence). The germline V and J ends were trimmed by 2 bases and 6 bases, with 16 bases remaining between them.

The V and J genes are TRBV7-3 and TRBJ2-7; D is possibly TRBD1 (5 bases). The CDR3 runs to 13 residues. V lost 2 bases, J lost 3 bases, and 8 bases lay in between. Germline V lookup: CDR1 SGHTA, CDR2 FQGTGA. The CDR3 region is CASSLDRGYEQYV. CDR3 nucleotides: TGTGCCAGCAGCTTAGATAGGGGCTACGAGCAGTACGTC.

This chain links TRBV18 with TRBJ2-2; 7 bases map to TRBD1. Trimming took 5 bases from V and 6 from J; bases not matched to a gene: 9. The CDR3 runs 15 residues. Germline V gene lookup returns CDR1 KGHSH and CDR2 LQKENI. Here the CDR3 DNA reads TGTGCCAGCTCAAGCGACAGGGTCGGCGCCGGGGAGCTGTTTTTT. It encodes CASSSDRVGAGELFF.

In this sample, this clone turned up many times. The chain has TRBV27 and TRBJ1-2, with a tentative D call TRBD1 (6 bases). Trimming shortened V by 4 bases and J by 2 bases, and 20 bases separated the two germline ends. There are 17 residues in the CDR3. Germline-derived CDR1 and CDR2 are MNHEY and SMNVEV (reference sequence). The CDR3 here is CASSSYLGGGWNYGYTF. The CDR3 DNA is TGTGCCAGCAGTTCCTATCTAGGGGGGGGATGGAACTATGGCTACACCTTC.

V usage is TRBV5-8 and J usage is TRBJ2-3; 7 nucleotides agree with TRBD1. V lost 3 bases and J lost 5; bases outside the gene matches: 12. This CDR3 has 16 residues. Germline loops: CDR1 SGHTS, CDR2 YDEGEE. This CDR3 is CASSYPDRADRDTQYF. The DNA for the CDR3 is TGTGCCAGCAGCTACCCCGACAGGGCAGATAGAGATACGCAGTATTTT.

The V call is TRBV10-3, the J call TRBJ1-1; D unresolved. Looked up from germline, CDR1 is ENHRY and CDR2 is SYGVKD. This CDR3 is built from 12 residues. Trimming stripped 4 bases from V and 6 bases from J, with 9 bases between. The CDR3, as DNA: TGTGCCATCAGTGGGGGAGCGGCTGAAGCTTTCTTT. This encodes CAISGGAAEAFF.

The rearrangement joins TRBV9 to TRBJ2-2; D not certain. V shed 3 bases and J shed 5 bases, with 11 bases lying between them. Germline V gene sequence: CDR1 SGDLS, CDR2 YYNGEE. This CDR3 region has 14 residues. The CDR3 here is CASSATRGTGELFF. CDR3 sequence (DNA): TGTGCCAGCAGCGCCACCCGCGGAACCGGGGAGCTGTTTTTT.

The chain links TRBV5-1 to TRBJ1-2, with D possibly matching TRBD1 (5 bases). The germline V gene encodes CDR1 SGHRS and CDR2 YFSETQ. This CDR3 contains 14 residues. V lost 0 bases, J lost 4 bases, and 10 bases lay in between. CDR3 coding DNA: TGCGCCAGCAGCTTGGATAAGGGGATCTATGGCTACACCTTC. Encoded protein: CASSLDKGIYGYTF.

The V call is TRBV30, the J call TRBJ1-4; possibly TRBD1 for D (5 bases). The germline V gene has CDR1 GTSNPN and CDR2 SVGIG (reference sequence). V was cut by 4 bases and J by 0 bases, with 9 bases left in between. This CDR3 is built from 14 residues. The CDR3 spells CAWIEGATNEKLFF. DNA of the CDR3: TGTGCCTGGATAGAAGGGGCAACTAATGAAAAACTGTTTTTT.

The chain combines TRBV4-2 with TRBJ2-5; possibly TRBD2 for D (5 bases). From germline, CDR1 is LGHNA and CDR2 YNFKEQ. Between the trimmed V and J ends, which lost 2 bases and 0 bases, there was a span of 13 bases. This CDR3 has 16 amino acids. The CDR3 DNA is TGTGCCAGCAGCCAATTAGGATCTAGCAACCAAGAGACCCAGTACTTC. It specifies CASSQLGSSNQETQYF.

This clone was found once. J is TRBJ2-3 and V is TRBV3-1 (or the pseudogene TRBV3-2); D is possibly TRBD2 (6 bases). The CDR3 spans 16 residues. Looked up from germline, CDR1 is LGHDT and CDR2 is YNNKEL (reference sequence). Trimming cost V 6 bases and J 0 bases, with 16 bases left between them. CDR3: CASSQRLSGSTDTQYF. In nucleotides, the CDR3 is TGTGCCAGCAGTCAACGTCTGAGCGGGAGCACAGATACGCAGTATTTT.

The table lists this clone with many counts. Within the sample, other DNA sequences also encode this same CDR3. The chain links TRBV10-3 to TRBJ1-5, with 7 positions matching TRBD1. The trim removed 11 bases at V and 0 bases at J, leaving 7 bases unmatched. The CDR3 is made up of 14 amino acids. CDR1 and CDR2 from the germline V gene are ENHRY and SYGVKD. In nucleotides, the CDR3 is TGTGCCTCTGGGACAGCTGATAGCAATCAGCCCCAGCATTTT. It specifies CASGTADSNQPQHF.

The chain carries TRBV30 and TRBJ1-2; 9 bases agree with TRBD1. Germline values: CDR1 GTSNPN, CDR2 SVGIG (reference sequence). The CDR3 extends over 17 amino acids. V trimming: 2 bases; J trimming: 5 bases; junction bases outside the gene matches: 15. The CDR3 spells CAWSSSGTGMFRYGYTF. CDR3 DNA sequence: TGTGCCTGGAGTTCGTCCGGGACAGGGATGTTTCGTTATGGCTACACCTTC.

This clone showed up just once. This chain links TRBV6-5 with TRBJ2-7, with TRBD1 matching 7 bases. The trim removed 0 bases at V and 3 bases at J, leaving 8 bases unmatched. Germline V gene sequence: CDR1 MNHEY, CDR2 SVGAGI. There are 16 residues in the CDR3. The DNA of the CDR3 is TGTGCCAGCAGTTACTCTTTGGGGACAGAAGTCTACGAGCAGTACTTC. Translation gives CASSYSLGTEVYEQYF.

This chain connects TRBV6-1 to TRBJ1-1; 7 bases are a match to TRBD1. Germline loops: CDR1 MNHNS, CDR2 SASEGT. V lost 3 bases and J lost 7; bases outside the gene matches: 8. The CDR3 spans 14 residues. This chain's CDR3 is CASSDSARGIEAFF. The CDR3 DNA sequence: TGTGCCAGCAGTGATTCGGCCAGGGGGATTGAAGCTTTCTTT.

The rearrangement uses TRBV15 and TRBJ2-7; 8 bases fit TRBD1. This CDR3 has 14 residues. In germline, CDR1 is LNHNV, CDR2 YYDKDF (reference sequence). With 6 bases clipped from V and 3 bases from J, the junction kept 7 bases outside the gene matches. The CDR3: CATRQTGAYYEQYF. The CDR3 DNA sequence: TGTGCCACCAGACAGACAGGGGCGTACTACGAGCAGTACTTC.

The rearrangement links TRBV30 to TRBJ1-1; D might be TRBD1 (6 bases). V was clipped by 8 bases and J by 0 bases, with 16 bases between them. The CDR3 loop spans 14 amino acids. CDR1 is GTSNPN, CDR2 SVGIG, per germline (reference sequence). CDR3 DNA: TGTGCCCGGGCGGCGGGGGGGCTGAACACTGAAGCTTTCTTT. Translated, it gives CARAAGGLNTEAFF.

The chain uses TRBV10-1 and TRBJ1-6, with 7 bases aligning to TRBD1. CDR1 WNHNN and CDR2 SYGVQD come from the germline V gene (reference sequence). This CDR3 spans 14 amino acids. The V gene end was trimmed by 5 bases and the J gene end by 6 bases; junction bases not matched to a gene: 4. The CDR3 reads CASSPGGINSPLHF. For the CDR3, the DNA is TGCGCCAGCAGTCCAGGGGGGATTAATTCACCCCTCCACTTT.

As DNA, the CDR3 is TGTGCCAGCAGCATAATGGGGGCCGGGTTAGACTATGGCTACACCTTC. It codes for CASSIMGAGLDYGYTF. The rearrangement joins TRBV11-2 to TRBJ1-2; D may be TRBD1 (6 bases). V gave up 5 bases and J gave up 3 bases, with 19 bases separating them. The CDR3 contains 16 residues. Per the germline V gene, CDR1 is SGHAT and CDR2 is FQNNGV.

The V and J genes are TRBV6-4 and TRBJ2-7, with D maybe TRBD1 (6 bases). This CDR3 has 17 residues. V gave up 8 bases and J gave up 3 bases, with 26 bases separating them. The V gene's germline CDR1 is MRHNA and CDR2 SNTAGT. Here the CDR3 reads CASCGQNVREIIYEQYV. In DNA form, the CDR3 reads TGTGCCAGCTGTGGACAGAATGTAAGGGAAATAATCTACGAGCAGTACGTC.

This chain joins TRBV7-2 and TRBJ1-3, with 7 nucleotides matching TRBD1. The length of the CDR3 is 14 residues. Germline V gene lookup returns CDR1 SGHTA and CDR2 FQGNSA. J was trimmed by 2 bases and V by 5 bases; bases with no gene match: 3. The CDR3 region is CASSPGQPGNTIYF. In DNA form, the CDR3 reads TGTGCCAGCAGCCCGGGACAGCCTGGAAACACCATATATTTT.